The rows below give T cell receptor beta chains drawn from one sample of a study of T-cell reconstitution after alpha-beta-depleted transplantation in children. TCRdb reprocessed the PCR reads via MiXCR and lists one record per CDR3 protein. The sample records about 830,000 distinct CDR3 sequences, around 15% being singletons. Sequencing was performed on PBMCs, mostly from graft donor cells, taken 360 days after TCRalphabeta/CD19-depleted stem cell transplant. The source is a male patient younger than 18 who had a stem cell transplant for acute lymphoblastic leukemia, so the T cells may come from the graft donor. CDR3s leave out the opening cysteine and the closing phenylalanine or tryptophan. The D gene is left open where the match is weak. Rows give clone size only sometimes, using once, few, many, or a class for an expanded clone.

j_call: TRBJ2-5; clone_size: -; d_call: -; v_call: TRBV5-6; cdr3_aa: ASSSLFGIPQETQY
j_call: TRBJ2-1; clone_size: few; d_call: TRBD2; v_call: TRBV20-1; cdr3_aa: SAPFSGRRDEQF
j_call: TRBJ2-2; clone_size: many; d_call: -; v_call: TRBV5-6; cdr3_aa: ASSSPPTPASTGELF
j_call: TRBJ2-7; clone_size: few; d_call: TRBD1; v_call: TRBV10-3; cdr3_aa: AISEVGTGGMNEQY
j_call: TRBJ1-5; clone_size: -; d_call: -; v_call: TRBV10-3; cdr3_aa: AISESGFRQPQH
j_call: TRBJ2-7; clone_size: few; d_call: TRBD2; v_call: TRBV29-1; cdr3_aa: SAMGLGSYEQY
j_call: TRBJ1-4; clone_size: many; d_call: -; v_call: TRBV5-8; cdr3_aa: ASSPRGTNEKLF
j_call: TRBJ2-2; clone_size: -; d_call: -; v_call: TRBV7-9; cdr3_aa: ASSLRRGTAGELF
j_call: TRBJ2-3; clone_size: few; d_call: TRBD2; v_call: TRBV7-9; cdr3_aa: ASSLLGTSVTDTQY
j_call: TRBJ1-2; clone_size: few; d_call: -; v_call: TRBV2; cdr3_aa: ASSGQTQRDYGYT
j_call: TRBJ2-3; clone_size: -; d_call: TRBD2; v_call: TRBV9; cdr3_aa: ASSGYRASGVDTQY
j_call: TRBJ1-5; clone_size: -; d_call: -; v_call: TRBV15; cdr3_aa: ATSIEDWQPQH
j_call: TRBJ1-2; clone_size: few; d_call: TRBD1; v_call: TRBV2; cdr3_aa: ASSPGQFNYGYT
j_call: TRBJ2-4; clone_size: many; d_call: -; v_call: TRBV12-3/TRBV12-4; cdr3_aa: ASSFDLYERDIQY
j_call: TRBJ2-3; clone_size: -; d_call: -; v_call: TRBV9; cdr3_aa: ASSAALKITGDTQY
j_call: TRBJ2-7; clone_size: -; d_call: -; v_call: TRBV12-3/TRBV12-4; cdr3_aa: ASSFAVTYEQY
j_call: TRBJ2-1; clone_size: once; d_call: TRBD1; v_call: TRBV18; cdr3_aa: ASSPPYWTGASPGTHNEQF